These 23 T cell receptor beta chains were sequenced from one sample in a study of PD-1 blockade in classical Hodgkin lymphoma. Data came from immunoSEQ multiplex PCR; TCRdb stores just in-frame clones and leaves some out. The sample shows roughly 20,000 clones, 70% to 90% of them seen only once. Each patient relapsed following autologous stem cell transplantation, and prior brentuximab vedotin exposure differed. Sequencing used peripheral blood mononuclear cells (PBMCs), obtained before the second cycle of nivolumab. Receptor source: a human donor with classical Hodgkin lymphoma.

This sequence joins TRBV4-2 and TRBJ2-2, with D maybe TRBD2 (5 bases). CDR3 length: 14 residues. V lost 0 bases to trimming and J lost 7 bases, with 9 bases between them. CDR1 and CDR2 from the germline V gene are LGHNA and YNFKEQ. DNA for the CDR3: TGTGCCAGCAGCCAAGATGATGCGGGCGGGGAGCTGTTTTTT. Protein product: CASSQDDAGGELFF.

V usage is TRBV2 and J usage is TRBJ1-1; D remains ambiguous. The CDR3 totals 16 residues. V was pared by 4 bases and J by 7 bases, with 22 bases between. Germline CDR1 is SNHLY and CDR2 is FYNNEI. CDR3 loop: CASSGPRLEAQYEAFF. The CDR3 nucleotides read TGTGCCAGCAGTGGACCCCGTTTGGAGGCTCAGTATGAAGCTTTCTTT.

The chain is built from TRBV25-1 and TRBJ1-1, with 7 bases identical to TRBD1. This CDR3 has 12 amino acids. V was pared by 3 bases and J by 11 bases, with 6 bases of the junction left unmatched. The V gene's germline CDR1 is MGHDK and CDR2 SYGVNS. The CDR3: CASSEQTGKAFF. The CDR3 nucleotides read TGTGCCAGCAGTGAGCAGACAGGGAAGGCTTTCTTT.

The V and J genes are TRBV18 and TRBJ1-1; tentative D call: TRBD1 (5 bases). Germline-derived CDR1 and CDR2 are KGHSH and LQKENI. The CDR3 covers 14 residues. V lost 1 base and J 3 bases, leaving 9 bases between the germline ends. CDR3 loop: CASSPRGGDTEAFF. The CDR3 nucleotides are TGTGCCAGCTCACCACGGGGGGGGGACACTGAAGCTTTCTTT.

This clone was found a few times. V is TRBV21-1 and J is TRBJ2-2. TRBV21-1 is reported as a pseudogene. The CDR3 is 14 amino acids. The DNA for the CDR3 is TGTGCCAGCAGCAAAGGGACGAACACCGGGGAGCTGTTTTTT. Translation gives CASSKGTNTGELFF.

The V gene is TRBV7-8, the J gene TRBJ1-4, with TRBD1 identical over 10 bases. The CDR3 spans 16 residues. Trimming took 1 base from V and 4 from J; bases not matched to a gene: 3. Germline CDR1 reads SGHVS; CDR2 reads FQNEAQ. The CDR3 DNA sequence: TGTGCCAGCAGCTTAGGAGGGACAGGGGTTAATGAAAAACTGTTTTTT. It specifies CASSLGGTGVNEKLFF.

The chain couples TRBV2 to TRBJ1-4; no firm D call. This CDR3 has 15 residues. V was pared by 4 bases and J by 0 bases, with 9 bases between. CDR1 SNHLY and CDR2 FYNNEI come from the germline V gene. DNA for the CDR3: TGTGCCAGCAGTGTTGGCACTGCAACTAATGAAAAACTGTTTTTT. It specifies CASSVGTATNEKLFF.

The chain recombines TRBV27 with TRBJ1-5; 7 bases are shared with TRBD1. This CDR3 spans 15 amino acids. The germline gives CDR1 MNHEY, CDR2 SMNVEV (reference sequence). With 5 bases clipped from V and 7 bases from J, the junction kept 11 bases outside the gene matches. CDR3 DNA: TGTGCCAGCAGTAGACGACAGGGTGTGGGCCAGCCCCAGCATTTT. This codes for CASSRRQGVGQPQHF.

The gene calls are TRBV7-2 and TRBJ2-5; 10 bases map to TRBD2. Germline lookup yields CDR1 SGHTA and CDR2 FQGNSA. J was trimmed by 4 bases and V by 4 bases; bases with no gene match: 12. The CDR3 extends over 17 amino acids. The CDR3 reads CASSSIHIAGGRETQYF. The CDR3 DNA reads as TGTGCCAGCAGCTCCATCCATATAGCGGGGGGCCGAGAGACCCAGTACTTC.

The rearrangement joins TRBV5-4 to TRBJ2-2; perhaps TRBD1 as D (6 bases). V lost 2 bases to trimming and J lost 2 bases, with 13 bases between them. This CDR3 comprises 16 residues. Germline V lookup: CDR1 SGHNT, CDR2 YYREEE (reference sequence). CDR3 sequence reads: CASSFPGAENTGELFF. The DNA of the CDR3 is TGTGCCAGCAGCTTCCCAGGGGCGGAAAACACCGGGGAGCTGTTTTTT. Full variable domain (outside the CDR3, taken from reference TRBV5-4 and TRBJ2-2): ETGVTQSPTHLIKTRGQQVTLRCSSQSGHNTVSWYQQALGQGPQFIFQYYREEENGRGNFPPRFSGLQFPNYSSELNVNALELDDSALYLCASSFPGAENTGELFFGEGSRLTVL.

On this clone: One end of the junction is discordant with germline, which a read error may explain. CDR3 amino acids: CASSLGTGSYEQYF. CDR3 coding DNA: TGTGCTAGCAGCTTAGGGACAGGGTCGTACGAGCAGTACTTC. The chain joins TRBV7-7 to TRBJ2-7; TRBD1 matches 9 bases. CDR1 and CDR2 from the germline V gene are SSHAT and FNYEAQ (reference sequence). The length of the CDR3 is 14 residues. Drawing the rest from reference TRBV7-7 and TRBJ2-7, the complete variable domain is GAGVSQSPRYKVTKRGQDVTLRCDPISSHATLYWYQQALGQGPEFLTYFNYEAQPDKSGLPSDRFSAERPEGSISTLTIQRTEQRDSAMYRCASSLGTGSYEQYFGPGTRLTVT.

This chain connects TRBV7-3 to TRBJ1-5, with 10 bases identical to TRBD1. The CDR3 extends over 20 amino acids. CDR1 and CDR2 (germline): SGHTA, FQGTGA. After removal of 10 bases from V and 0 bases from J, the junction contained 21 bases not matched to a gene. For the CDR3, the DNA is TGTGCCACCTTTAGCTTAAAACGACAGGGGGCGAGGGGTAGCAATCAGCCCCAGCATTTT. Translating it yields CATFSLKRQGARGSNQPQHF.

The chain combines TRBV5-6 with TRBJ2-7; D not resolved. CDR1 and CDR2 (germline): SGHDT, YYEEEE. There are 13 residues in the CDR3. Trimming left V 2 bases short and J 6 bases short, with 12 bases between. The CDR3 nucleotides read TGTGCCAGCAGCTTCTTTAGTGAAAGCGAGCAGTACTTC. It encodes CASSFFSESEQYF. Combining the CDR3 with reference TRBV5-6 and TRBJ2-7 gives the whole variable domain DAGVTQSPTHLIKTRGQQVTLRCSPKSGHDTVSWYQQALGQGPQFIFQYYEEEERQRGNFPDRFSGHQFPNYSSELNVNALLLGDSALYLCASSFFSESEQYFGPGTRLTVT.

The V call is TRBV10-3, the J call TRBJ1-5, with D perhaps matching TRBD1 (5 bases). CDR3 length: 12 amino acids. Germline V gene sequence: CDR1 ENHRY, CDR2 SYGVKD. Trimming took 4 bases from V and 7 from J, leaving 8 bases between them. The CDR3 DNA is TGTGCCATCAGTGCCAGGGAACAGCCCCAGCATTTT. The encoded protein is CAISAREQPQHF.

The chain has TRBV9 and TRBJ2-3; D not certain. Germline V gene lookup returns CDR1 SGDLS and CDR2 YYNGEE. V lost 0 bases and J lost 2, with 4 bases in between. This CDR3 spans 13 amino acids. The CDR3 protein is CASSVGVTDTQYF. Here the CDR3 DNA reads TGTGCCAGCAGCGTAGGGGTCACAGATACGCAGTATTTT.

J is TRBJ2-3 and V is TRBV5-1, with D perhaps TRBD1 (5 bases). This CDR3 contains 15 residues. V was trimmed by 2 bases and J by 5 bases, leaving 15 bases between them. Germline V gene data show CDR1 as SGHRS and CDR2 as YFSETQ. The CDR3 region has the DNA TGCGCCAGCAGCTTTGCCCAGGGCTCGGGAGATACGCAGTATTTT. Amino acid sequence: CASSFAQGSGDTQYF.

This sequence joins TRBV7-3 and TRBJ1-4; 10 bases align to TRBD1. Per germline, CDR1 SGHTA and CDR2 FQGTGA. The CDR3 totals 17 residues. V trimming: 5 bases; J trimming: 1 base; junction bases outside the gene matches: 7. The CDR3 nucleotides are TGTGCCAGCAGCCGTCCCGGGACAGGGGAAACTAATGAAAAACTGTTTTTT. It codes for CASSRPGTGETNEKLFF.

The V call is TRBV7-2, the J call TRBJ2-7; D perhaps matches TRBD2 (5 bases). Germline lookup yields CDR1 SGHTA and CDR2 FQGNSA. V was pared by 6 bases and J by 5 bases, with 8 bases between. This CDR3 is 11 amino acids long. DNA of the CDR3: TGTGCCAGCAGGGGAGTCCACGAGCAGTACTTC. This codes for CASRGVHEQYF.

This chain joins TRBV6-6 and TRBJ1-2; D is possibly TRBD1 (6 bases). Germline lookup yields CDR1 MNHNY and CDR2 SVGAGI (reference sequence). The CDR3 contains 15 residues. V shed 2 bases and J shed 8 bases, with 18 bases lying between them. This CDR3 is CASSYDRQGTRGYTF. DNA of the CDR3: TGTGCCAGCAGTTACGATAGGCAGGGGACCCGCGGCTACACCTTC.

V usage is TRBV27 and J usage is TRBJ2-7, with 9 positions matching TRBD1. This CDR3 is 15 amino acids long. Germline CDR1 and CDR2: MNHEY and SMNVEV (reference sequence). The V and J ends lost 5 bases and 4 bases, in that order; junction bases with no gene match: 9. The CDR3 region has the DNA TGTGCCAGCAGTAAACAGGGGGCGATTAGGTACGAGCAGTACTTC. Residues: CASSKQGAIRYEQYF.

The V gene is TRBV19, the J gene TRBJ1-1, with unresolved D. Germline values: CDR1 LNHDA, CDR2 SQIVND (reference sequence). The CDR3 has 16 residues. The V end was cut by 3 bases, the J end by 0 bases, with 14 bases between. For the CDR3, the DNA is TGTGCCAGTAGTATTGGCACCTACCCTTTGAACACTGAAGCTTTCTTT. Translation: CASSIGTYPLNTEAFF.

This chain links TRBV10-3 with TRBJ2-5; D is possibly TRBD2 (7 bases). CDR1 ENHRY and CDR2 SYGVKD come from the germline V gene. The CDR3 has 15 residues. The V gene lost 7 bases and the J gene lost 1 base, with 16 bases spanning the gap. The CDR3 sequence: CAIKGGPLLQETQYF. The DNA of the CDR3 is TGTGCCATCAAGGGGGGGCCGCTTCTCCAAGAGACCCAGTACTTC.

The rearrangement joins TRBV5-1 to TRBJ2-5; weak D call: TRBD1 (6 bases). CDR3 size: 13 residues. CDR1 SGHRS and CDR2 YFSETQ come from the germline V gene. The ends were cut back, 4 bases at V and 4 bases at J, with 11 bases in the middle. The CDR3 reads CASSVKGGETQYF. The CDR3 DNA is TGCGCCAGCAGCGTGAAAGGGGGAGAGACCCAGTACTTC.